This TCR beta chain originates from a study of blood T cell repertoires in COVID-19. Overall study: COVID-19 samples from acute and convalescent phases originated in the United States, Italy and Spain. T cells, B-cell-depleted T cells, or PBMCs provided the cDNA or gDNA that served as material.

A single count supports this clone. Libraries were prepared by immunoSEQ multiplex PCR; TCRdb keeps only in-frame clonotypes and omits some of them. The sample has approximately 120,000 clones; 81% are singletons. Germline V CDR1 and CDR2: SGHTA, FQGNSA. This CDR3 is built from 14 residues. Trimming cost V 5 bases and J 7 bases; bases outside gene matches: 5. The rearrangement joins TRBV7-2 to TRBJ2-1; 10 positions agree with TRBD2. This clonotype was obtained from a human donor in a cohort sampled during active COVID-19. The sample consisted of peripheral blood. This chain's CDR3 is CASSLRTSGNEQFF. The CDR3 DNA is TGTGCCAGCAGCCTTCGGACTAGCGGAAATGAGCAGTTCTTC.